The clone carrying this T cell receptor (beta chain) showed up many times. Antigen unknown. Trimming removed 1 base at V and 0 bases at J, with 8 bases between. The CDR3 spans 14 residues. Germline V gives CDR1 SGHRS, CDR2 YFSETQ. The sample originates from a study of neurological immune-mediated disorders. The team produced cDNA through 5'RACE using 10-nucleotide random UMIs. In each sequencing run, over 160 million TCR-beta sequences were generated from 15-18 subjects. TCRdb used MiXCR to reprocess the 5' RACE reads, holding one entry per CDR3 protein. Counted here are fewer than 30,000 distinct CDR3 sequences, over 20% occurring once; the ten biggest clones make up 16%. Study-wide results and caveats: None of the CDR3 amino acid sequences found in expanded clones was shared across subjects. This suggests that the TCR-beta repertoires were private in all groups. Patients with HTLV-1-associated myelopathy showed the most TCR clonal expansion. Those with multiple sclerosis showed the least, falling below healthy controls.

This rearrangement joins TRBV5-1 to TRBJ2-7, with TRBD1 as a possible D gene (6 bases). This TCR was sampled from a woman aged 55-75 years in good health. The source material was PBMCs. The CDR3 protein is CASSLTGLSYEQYF. The CDR3 region has the DNA TGCGCCAGCAGCTTGACAGGGCTCTCCTACGAGCAGTACTTC.